A selection of T cell receptor beta chains follows, all from one sample in a study of blood T cell repertoires in COVID-19. Method: immunoSEQ multiplex PCR; TCRdb's copy keeps in-frame clones and lacks some. The sample has approximately 270,000 clones, around nine tenths seen once; the top ten hold around 8.8%. The specimen was peripheral blood. These receptors were obtained from a man between 40 and 49 years old with active or convalescent COVID-19. Both conserved end residues are part of each CDR3. The order of the fields is D gene, clone size, V gene, J gene, CDR3 protein, CDR3 DNA. D genes are given only for firm matches. For some rows the clone size is stated as once, few or many, or as a class when expanded; others skip it.

D gene: TRBD1; clone size: -; V gene: TRBV7-3; J gene: TRBJ2-2; CDR3 protein: CASSAGGLGELFF; CDR3 DNA: TGTGCCAGCAGCGCAGGGGGCCTCGGGGAGCTGTTTTTT
D gene: -; clone size: -; V gene: TRBV19; J gene: TRBJ1-2; CDR3 protein: CASKETGGYTF; CDR3 DNA: TGTGCCAGTAAAGAGACGGGTGGCTACACCTTC
D gene: TRBD1; clone size: -; V gene: TRBV29-1; J gene: TRBJ2-1; CDR3 protein: CSATGQGNNEQFF; CDR3 DNA: TGCAGCGCTACGGGACAGGGAAACAATGAGCAGTTCTTC
D gene: TRBD1; clone size: -; V gene: TRBV6-5; J gene: TRBJ1-2; CDR3 protein: CASTLDRDGYTF; CDR3 DNA: TGTGCCAGCACCTTGGACAGGGATGGCTACACCTTC
D gene: TRBD1; clone size: -; V gene: TRBV15; J gene: TRBJ1-4; CDR3 protein: CATSRDRQGVNEKLFF; CDR3 DNA: TGTGCCACCAGCAGAGATCGGCAGGGGGTTAATGAAAAACTGTTTTTT
D gene: -; clone size: -; V gene: TRBV2; J gene: TRBJ2-1; CDR3 protein: CASPEDSANDEQFF; CDR3 DNA: TGTGCCAGCCCAGAAGACAGTGCTAACGATGAGCAGTTCTTC
D gene: TRBD2; clone size: -; V gene: TRBV3-1/TRBV3-2; J gene: TRBJ2-7; CDR3 protein: CASSPRLAGSSYEQYF; CDR3 DNA: TGTGCCAGCAGCCCCCGACTAGCGGGAAGCTCCTACGAGCAGTACTTC
D gene: -; clone size: -; V gene: TRBV18; J gene: TRBJ1-4; CDR3 protein: CASSPERRTNEKLFF; CDR3 DNA: TGTGCCAGCTCACCAGAGAGGAGAACTAATGAAAAACTGTTTTTT
D gene: -; clone size: once; V gene: TRBV11-2; J gene: TRBJ1-2; CDR3 protein: CASSLGRGGYTF; CDR3 DNA: TGTGCCAGCAGCTTAGGAAGGGGTGGCTACACCTTC
D gene: -; clone size: -; V gene: TRBV5-1; J gene: TRBJ2-5; CDR3 protein: CASSPGLQETQYF; CDR3 DNA: TGCGCCAGCAGCCCGGGACTTCAAGAGACCCAGTACTTC
D gene: TRBD2; clone size: few; V gene: TRBV27; J gene: TRBJ2-2; CDR3 protein: CASSYQGGWTGELFF; CDR3 DNA: TGTGCCAGCAGTTATCAGGGAGGGTGGACCGGGGAGCTGTTTTTT